This entry is about one TCR beta chain. These data belong to a study of ipilimumab plus nivolumab after autologous stem cell transplantation. Clones were sequenced by immunoSEQ multiplex PCR, and TCRdb holds only the in-frame ones, with some missing. In the table there are approximately 15,000 clones, roughly 79% of which are singletons. Per the germline V gene, CDR1 is LNHDA and CDR2 is SQIVND (reference sequence). This CDR3 has 14 amino acids. V lost 5 bases to trimming and J lost 4 bases; unmatched junction nucleotides: 7. The sequence derives from a male donor with primary mediastinal lymphoma. The sample was PBMCs, taken in a trial of ipilimumab plus nivolumab as post-transplant consolidation. The chain links TRBV19 to TRBJ2-5, with 7 bases matching TRBD1. This CDR3 is CASSFRQGGETQYF. The CDR3 DNA sequence: TGTGCCAGTAGTTTCCGACAGGGTGGAGAGACCCAGTACTTC.